Detailed here is one TCR beta chain. Source study methods: Reference gene primer amplification gave estimated nucleated cell counts. The assay was immunoSEQ multiplex PCR, and TCRdb's table has in-frame clones only and misses some. V and J calls and clone size follow that table, whereas D and trimming were derived from the DNA. The sample has about 140,000 clones; about 80% are singletons. The CDR3 extends over 14 amino acids. V lost 2 bases to trimming and J lost 5 bases; unmatched junction nucleotides: 4. Germline values: CDR1 MNHEY, CDR2 SVGEGT. This sample was taken from a study of blood T cell repertoires in COVID-19. Study summary: Material from acute and convalescent COVID-19 was sourced from the United States, Italy and Spain. From T cells, B-cell-depleted T cells, or PBMCs came the material, which was cDNA or gDNA.

V gene TRBV6-2 or TRBV6-3 combines with J gene TRBJ2-3, with 7 bases that match TRBD2. The sample consisted of peripheral blood. This TCR was sampled from a man aged 65 to 79 who had recovered from COVID-19. The CDR3 region has the DNA TGTGCCAGCAGTTACGGGCTAGCGGAAGATACGCAGTATTTT. Translation: CASSYGLAEDTQYF.